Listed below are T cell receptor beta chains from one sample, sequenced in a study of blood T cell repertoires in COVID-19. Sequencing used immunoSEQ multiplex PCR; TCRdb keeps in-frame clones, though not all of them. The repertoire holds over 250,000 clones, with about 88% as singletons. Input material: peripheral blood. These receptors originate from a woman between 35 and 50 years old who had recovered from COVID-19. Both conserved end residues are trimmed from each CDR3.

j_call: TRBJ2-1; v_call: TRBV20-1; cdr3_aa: SASTLAVF
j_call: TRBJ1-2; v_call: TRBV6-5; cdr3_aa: ASSREANYGYT
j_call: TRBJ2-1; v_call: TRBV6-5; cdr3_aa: ASRDRTYNEQF
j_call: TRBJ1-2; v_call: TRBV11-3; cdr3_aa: ASTQSLTGSGGGYT
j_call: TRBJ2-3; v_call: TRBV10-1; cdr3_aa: ASQSPGLAGGGDTQY
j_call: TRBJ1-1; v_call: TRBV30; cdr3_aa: AWSVQGVAGQVNTEAF
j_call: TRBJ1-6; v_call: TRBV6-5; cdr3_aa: ASSPGQGNSPLH
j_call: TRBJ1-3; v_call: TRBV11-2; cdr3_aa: ASSHGGSSGNTIY
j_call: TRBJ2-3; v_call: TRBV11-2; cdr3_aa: ASSLGQGYADTQY
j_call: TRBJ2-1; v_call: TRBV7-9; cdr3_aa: AGGAYNEQF
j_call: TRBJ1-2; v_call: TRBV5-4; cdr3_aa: ASSLGPADYGYT
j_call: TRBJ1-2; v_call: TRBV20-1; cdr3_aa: SAPGEYGYT
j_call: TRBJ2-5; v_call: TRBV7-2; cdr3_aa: ASSINRGSAQY
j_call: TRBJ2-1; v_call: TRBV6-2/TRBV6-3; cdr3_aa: ASSWYGGLGQF
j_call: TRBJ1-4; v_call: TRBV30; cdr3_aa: ASGRPGEKLF
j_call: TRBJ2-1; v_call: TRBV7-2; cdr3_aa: ASSLAGTASYNEQF
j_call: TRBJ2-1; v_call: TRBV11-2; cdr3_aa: ASRQLAGGDEQF
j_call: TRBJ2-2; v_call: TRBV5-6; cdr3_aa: ASSFRVGTGELF
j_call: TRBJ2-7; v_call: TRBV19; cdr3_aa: ASSEPGLAGSEQTYEQY
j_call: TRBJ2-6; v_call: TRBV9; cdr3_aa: ASSVGALGANVLT
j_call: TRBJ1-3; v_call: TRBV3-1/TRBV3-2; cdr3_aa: ASSLTGAAGNTIY
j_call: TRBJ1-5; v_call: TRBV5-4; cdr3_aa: ASSLGRGGMRNQPQH
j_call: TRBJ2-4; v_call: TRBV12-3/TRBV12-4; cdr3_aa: ASSLGNIQY
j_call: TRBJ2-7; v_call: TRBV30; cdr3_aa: AWSGGGSSYEQY
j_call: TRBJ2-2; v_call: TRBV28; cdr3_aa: ASSSAIAGVMGWTGELF
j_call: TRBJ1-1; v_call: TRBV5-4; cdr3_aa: ASSPPTGLNTEAF
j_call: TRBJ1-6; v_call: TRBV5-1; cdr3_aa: ASSRTGGSRPSSYNSPLH
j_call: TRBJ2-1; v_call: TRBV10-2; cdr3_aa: ASRDRGGPSYNEQF
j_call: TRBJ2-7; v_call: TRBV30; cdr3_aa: AWTPGGEGEQY
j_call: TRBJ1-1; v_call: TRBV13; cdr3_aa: ASPGGGRDTEAF
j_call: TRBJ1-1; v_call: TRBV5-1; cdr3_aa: ASSLDGGLTEAF
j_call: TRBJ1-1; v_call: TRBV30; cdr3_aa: AWSAQVGEAF
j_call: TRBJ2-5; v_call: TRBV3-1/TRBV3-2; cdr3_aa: ASSQGSSGRQETQY
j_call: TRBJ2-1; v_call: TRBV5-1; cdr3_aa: ASSPPMAADNEQF
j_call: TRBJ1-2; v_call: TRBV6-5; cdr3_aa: ASTPGGAYGYT
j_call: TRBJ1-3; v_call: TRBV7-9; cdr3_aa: ASLGQPSSGNTIY
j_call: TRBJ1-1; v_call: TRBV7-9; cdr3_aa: ASSFRGLNTEAF
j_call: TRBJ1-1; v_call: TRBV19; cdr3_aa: ASSPPGTGGNTEAF
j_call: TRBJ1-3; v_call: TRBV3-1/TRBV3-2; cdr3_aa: ASSLRTGGGGNTIY
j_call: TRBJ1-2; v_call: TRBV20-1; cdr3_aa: SADRNYGYT
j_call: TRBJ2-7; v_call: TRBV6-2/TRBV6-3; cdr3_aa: ASSSTSGPLYEQY
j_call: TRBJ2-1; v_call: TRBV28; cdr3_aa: ASSPIAAPKNNEQF
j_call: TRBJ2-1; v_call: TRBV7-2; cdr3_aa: ASSLASGGPGEQF
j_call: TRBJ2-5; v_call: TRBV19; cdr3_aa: ASSTRVRETQY
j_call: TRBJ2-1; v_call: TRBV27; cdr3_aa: ASSLSGGYRIYNEQF
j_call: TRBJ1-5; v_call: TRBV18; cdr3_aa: ASSPGGGQPQH
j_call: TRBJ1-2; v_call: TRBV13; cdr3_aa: ASQVGYT
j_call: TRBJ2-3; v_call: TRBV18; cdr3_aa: ASSPGQGTDTQY
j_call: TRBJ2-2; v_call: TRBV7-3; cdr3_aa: ASSLRAGGTGELF
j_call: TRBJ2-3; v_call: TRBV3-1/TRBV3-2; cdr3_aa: ASTPGQPSTDTQY